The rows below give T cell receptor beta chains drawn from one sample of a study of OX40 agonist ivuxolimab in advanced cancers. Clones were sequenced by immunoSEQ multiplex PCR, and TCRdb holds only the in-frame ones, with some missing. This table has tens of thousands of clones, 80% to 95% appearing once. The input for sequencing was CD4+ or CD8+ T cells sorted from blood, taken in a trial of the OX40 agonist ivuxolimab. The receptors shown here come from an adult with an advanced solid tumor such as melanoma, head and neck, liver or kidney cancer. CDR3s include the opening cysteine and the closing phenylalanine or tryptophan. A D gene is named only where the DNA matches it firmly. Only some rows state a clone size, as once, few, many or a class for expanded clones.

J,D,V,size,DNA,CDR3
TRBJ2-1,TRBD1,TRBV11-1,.,TGTGCCAGCAGCTTCTACGGGACAGGAGGGGATGAGCAGTTCTTC,CASSFYGTGGDEQFF
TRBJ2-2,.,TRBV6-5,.,TGTGCCAGCAGTTATTGGGTGCGGAACACCGGGGAGCTGTTTTTT,CASSYWVRNTGELFF
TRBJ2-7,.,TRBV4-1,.,TGCGCCAGCAGCCAAGAATTCCTCACCTACGAGCAGTACTTC,CASSQEFLTYEQYF
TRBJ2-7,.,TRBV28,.,TGTGCCAGCAGCCTCACAGTTTCCTCCGGGTACGAGCAGTACTTC,CASSLTVSSGYEQYF
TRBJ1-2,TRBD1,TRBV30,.,TGTGCCTGGAGTGGGACCGGGACAGGAGTAGACTACACCTTC,CAWSGTGTGVDYTF
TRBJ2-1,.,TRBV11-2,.,TGTGCCAGCAGCTTGACGGGCTCCTACAATGAGCAGTTCTTC,CASSLTGSYNEQFF
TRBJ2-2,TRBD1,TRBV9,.,TGTGCCAGCAGCTCTCCCGGGACAGGGGTCACCGGGGAGCTGTTTTTT,CASSSPGTGVTGELFF
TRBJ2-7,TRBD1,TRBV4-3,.,TGCGCCAGCAGCCAAGTCTGGACAGGACCCTACGAGCAGTACTTC,CASSQVWTGPYEQYF
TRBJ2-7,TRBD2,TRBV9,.,TGTGCCAGCAGCCCGGGGACTACTCACGAGCAGTACTTC,CASSPGTTHEQYF
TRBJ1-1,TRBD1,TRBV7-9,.,TGTGCCAGCAGCCCTAAGACAGGGGGCACTGAAGCTTTCTTT,CASSPKTGGTEAFF
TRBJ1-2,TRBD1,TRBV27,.,TGTGCCAGCAGGCCCGGGACAGGGTTAAGGGATGGCTACACCTTC,CASRPGTGLRDGYTF
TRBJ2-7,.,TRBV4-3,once,TGCGCCAGCAGCCAAGATCTGCGCGGGGCCTACGAGCAGTACTTC,CASSQDLRGAYEQYF
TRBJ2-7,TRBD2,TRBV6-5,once,TGTGCCAGCAGTTACGCAGCGGGAGCGTACGAGCAGTACTTC,CASSYAAGAYEQYF
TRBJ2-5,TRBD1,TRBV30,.,TGTGCCTGGAGTGATGAGGGGGCAGAGACCCAGTACTTC,CAWSDEGAETQYF
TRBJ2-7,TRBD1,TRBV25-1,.,TGTGCCAGCAGTGAATATGACAGGGGAGTCCACGAGCAGTACTTC,CASSEYDRGVHEQYF
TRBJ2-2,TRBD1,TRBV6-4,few,TGTGCCAGCAGCGTCACAGGGGACAACACCGGGGAGCTGTTTTTT,CASSVTGDNTGELFF
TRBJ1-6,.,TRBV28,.,TGTGCCAGCAGTTTATCTTCGGGGGCACCGCTCAATTCACCCCTCCACTTT,CASSLSSGAPLNSPLHF
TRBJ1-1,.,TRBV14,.,TGTGCCAGCAGCCCATCCTGGCACCCAGGGGTTGAAGCTTTCTTT,CASSPSWHPGVEAFF
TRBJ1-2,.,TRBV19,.,TGTGCCAGTAGTATCAGGGTAGCATCGGATGGCTACACCTTC,CASSIRVASDGYTF
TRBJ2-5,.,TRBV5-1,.,TGCGCCAGCAGCCCGGAGGACCAACGTTGGGAGACCCAGTACTTC,CASSPEDQRWETQYF
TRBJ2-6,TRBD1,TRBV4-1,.,TGCGCCAGCAGCCCGTGGGACAGCTCTACTCTCTCTGGGGCCAACGTCCTGACTTTC,CASSPWDSSTLSGANVLTF
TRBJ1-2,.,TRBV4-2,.,TGTGCCAGCAGCCAAGAGACCTTTTATGGCTACACCTTC,CASSQETFYGYTF
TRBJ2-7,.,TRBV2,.,TGTGCCAGCACCGGACTCAGCTCCTACGAGCAGTACTTC,CASTGLSSYEQYF
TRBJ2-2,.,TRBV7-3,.,TGTGCCAGCAGCGCCCTACAGGGCCCCGGGGAGCTGTTTTTT,CASSALQGPGELFF
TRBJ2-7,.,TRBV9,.,TGTGCCAGCAGCCCGACTTGGGGGAGGTACGAGCAGTACTTC,CASSPTWGRYEQYF
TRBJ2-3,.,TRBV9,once,TGTGCCAGCAGCGGGCAGGGGCCTAACACAGATACGCAGTATTTT,CASSGQGPNTDTQYF
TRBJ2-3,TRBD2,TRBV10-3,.,TGTGCCATCAGTGAGATGACCCCTAGCGGGAGTCTCGCAGATACGCAGTATTTT,CAISEMTPSGSLADTQYF
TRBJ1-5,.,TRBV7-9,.,TGTGCCAGCAGCTTATTTGATCAGCCCCAGCATTTT,CASSLFDQPQHF
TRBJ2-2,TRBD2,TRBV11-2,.,TGTGCCAGCAGCTTAGGTCCCCTAGCGGCGAACACCGGGGAGCTGTTTTTT,CASSLGPLAANTGELFF
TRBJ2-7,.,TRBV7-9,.,TGTGCCAGCAGCCCAACCGGGGAAATTAACTACGAGCAGTACTTC,CASSPTGEINYEQYF
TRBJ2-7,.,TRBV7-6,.,TGTGCCAGCAGCTTAGCAGAATGGGGTTACGAGCAGTACTTC,CASSLAEWGYEQYF
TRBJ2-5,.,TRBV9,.,TGTGCCAGCAGCGTAGGGATCTCCGGAGGGGAGACCCAGTACTTC,CASSVGISGGETQYF
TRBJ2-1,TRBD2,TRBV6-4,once,TGTGCCAGCAGTGACACGGCTAGCGGGTACAATGAGCAGTTCTTC,CASSDTASGYNEQFF
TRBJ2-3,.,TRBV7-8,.,TGTGCCAGCAGCTTACTGTGGGACTTCACAGATACGCAGTATTTT,CASSLLWDFTDTQYF
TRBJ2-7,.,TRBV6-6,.,TGTGCCAGCGCCTCGACAGGTTCCCCTTACGAGCAGTACTTC,CASASTGSPYEQYF
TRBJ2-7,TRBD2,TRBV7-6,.,TGTGCCAGCAGCTCAACTAGCGGGAGCCCCTCGGGCGAGCAGTACTTC,CASSSTSGSPSGEQYF
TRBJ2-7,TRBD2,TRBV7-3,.,TGTGCCAGCAGCCTGTGGCCCCAGGCGGGAGGTCCTGGGGGCTACGAGCAGTACTTC,CASSLWPQAGGPGGYEQYF
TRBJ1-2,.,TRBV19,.,TGTGCCAGTAGTTTACAGGCTAACTATGGCTACACCTTC,CASSLQANYGYTF
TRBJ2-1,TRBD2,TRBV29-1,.,TGCAGCGTTGATTTGGTAGCGGGAACCTCCTACAATGAGCAGTTCTTC,CSVDLVAGTSYNEQFF
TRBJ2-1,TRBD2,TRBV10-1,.,TGCGCCAGCGGAACTAGCGGGGACAATGAGCAGTTCTTC,CASGTSGDNEQFF
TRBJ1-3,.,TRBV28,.,TGTGCCAGCGGGTGGTTTTCTGGAAACACCATATATTTT,CASGWFSGNTIYF
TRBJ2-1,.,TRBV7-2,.,TGTGCCACCGAGCAATGGGGGGATGAGCAGTTCTTC,CATEQWGDEQFF
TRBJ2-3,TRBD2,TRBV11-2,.,TGTGCCAGCAGCTTATATCCCGGGGGGGTGCTAACAGATACGCAGTATTTT,CASSLYPGGVLTDTQYF
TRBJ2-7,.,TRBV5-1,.,TGCGCCAGCAGCTTGGAGGGGCCCTACGAGCAGTACTTC,CASSLEGPYEQYF
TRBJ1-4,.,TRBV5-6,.,TGTGCCAGCAGCTTGTTGGCCGCGTTGGGGAATGAAAAACTGTTTTTT,CASSLLAALGNEKLFF
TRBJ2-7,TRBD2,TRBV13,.,TGTGCCAGCAGCCCATGGGGCGGGACTACCACCTACGAGCAGTACTTC,CASSPWGGTTTYEQYF
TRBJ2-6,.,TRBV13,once,TGTGCCAGCAGCGTACAGGGCTCTGGGGCCAACGTCCTGACTTTC,CASSVQGSGANVLTF
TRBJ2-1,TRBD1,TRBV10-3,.,TGTGCCATCAGTGAGTCGACAGGGGTTCTCCACAATGAGCAGTTCTTC,CAISESTGVLHNEQFF
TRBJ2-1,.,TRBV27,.,TGTGCCAGCAGTCCCACAAGTTCTGAGCAGTTCTTC,CASSPTSSEQFF